This T cell receptor beta chain was captured by sequencing in a study of metastatic and nonmetastatic thyroid tumors. Study-level information: Repertoires from malignant and benign thyroid patients were compared across blood and tumor or nodule tissue.

To note about this clone: Its target is not known.

With V trimmed by 2 bases and J by 5 bases, 5 bases remained unmatched. The CDR3 loop spans 15 amino acids. CDR1 and CDR2 from the germline V gene are KGHSH and LQKENI. Original processing notes: CDR3 differences across clinicopathological groups were used to build a distant-metastasis classifier for papillary thyroid cancer. TCRdb reanalyzed the PCR reads with MiXCR. TCRdb, not the original authors, processed these V and J calls. The data hold some 40,000 clones, with approximately 24% observed a single time. All patients were treatment-naive before thyroid surgery. Points from the study as a whole: A significant increase in TCR beta diversity was reportedly seen in malignant thyroid tumors relative to benign nodules, in blood and tumor.

What was sequenced was tumor tissue. This clonotype was sampled from a female donor with papillary thyroid cancer or a benign thyroid nodule (not recorded which). Some clones in this sample may be carry-over from other donors' samples. The genes are TRBV18 and TRBJ2-5; 10 positions match TRBD1. CDR3 in amino acids: CASSPGTGDMETQYF. The CDR3 DNA reads as TGTGCCAGCTCACCAGGGACAGGGGACATGGAGACCCAGTACTTC. Looking up the rest from reference TRBV18 and TRBJ2-5 gives the full variable domain: NAGVMQNPRHLVRRRGQEARLRCSPMKGHSHVYWYRQLPEEGLKFMVYLQKENIIDESGMPKERFSAEFPKEGPSILRIQQVVRGDSAAYFCASSPGTGDMETQYFGPGTRLLVL.